One and the same sample provided the 20 T cell receptor beta chains below, sequenced in a study of sequential checkpoint blockade in melanoma. Treatment described: randomized to nivolumab then ipilimumab (arm A) or the reverse (arm B). The method was immunoSEQ multiplex PCR; TCRdb's version includes in-frame clones alone and lacks a portion of them. The sample shows about 28,000 clones, 85% to 90% of them seen only once. Material: CD8+ T cells sorted from blood (inferred from file names), obtained from a patient given nivolumab and ipilimumab in sequence. The receptor source for this set is a human donor with melanoma.

About this clone itself: Since the CDR3 does not end with the conserved phenylalanine or tryptophan, this likely comes from a read error. V is TRBV29-1 and J is TRBJ1-1; 9 bases agree with TRBD1. V lost 3 bases, J lost 0 bases, and 8 bases stayed unmatched. In germline, CDR1 is SQVTM, CDR2 ANQGSEA. The CDR3 has 16 amino acids. CDR3 coding DNA: TGCAGCGTTGAGGGGGGACAGGGAGGGATGAACACTGAAGCTTTCCTT. This encodes CSVEGGQGGMNTEAFL.

This clone has more than one count but fewer than ten. This chain joins TRBV29-1 and TRBJ1-1; D not certain. V lost 1 base and J lost 5, with 8 bases in between. In germline, CDR1 is SQVTM, CDR2 ANQGSEA. This CDR3 contains 12 residues. The CDR3 nucleotides read TGCAGCGTTGAAGTTGGGAGTACTGAAGCTTTCTTT. This codes for CSVEVGSTEAFF.

The chain has TRBV28 and TRBJ2-2, with unresolved D. Per germline, CDR1 MDHEN and CDR2 SYDVKM. CDR3 size: 12 residues. Trimming pared 6 bases from V and 9 bases from J, leaving 11 bases between. The CDR3: CASRYSHRELFF. CDR3 coding DNA: TGTGCCAGCAGATACAGCCATCGGGAGCTGTTTTTT.

This clone was seen just once. The chain employs TRBV27 and TRBJ2-1; the match to TRBD2 covers 8 bases. The J segment lost 12 bases and the V segment lost 5 bases, leaving 9 bases of the junction unmatched. The CDR3 length is 13 residues. The germline gives CDR1 MNHEY, CDR2 SMNVEV (reference sequence). DNA of the CDR3: TGTGCCAGCAGTCCCGGGGGCGGGGGGTTGCAGTTCTTC. Translated, it gives CASSPGGGGLQFF.

This rearrangement joins TRBV4-1 to TRBJ2-2; 8 bases are shared with TRBD2. CDR3 length: 14 amino acids. Looked up from germline, CDR1 is MGHRA and CDR2 is YSYEKL. Trimming at V came to 1 base and at J to 9 bases, leaving 4 bases not matched to a gene. The chain's CDR3 is CASSQVSGSRELFF. In nucleotides, the CDR3 is TGCGCCAGCAGCCAAGTAAGCGGGAGCCGGGAGCTGTTTTTT.

The rearrangement uses TRBV28 and TRBJ2-5, with D maybe TRBD2 (5 bases). The end of the DNA is better explained by TRBJ2-7, so the J call may be wrong. CDR1 is MDHEN and CDR2 is SYDVKM in the germline V gene. The CDR3 contains 16 residues. Here the CDR3 reads CASSPDRTLSSYEQYF. Here the CDR3 DNA reads TGTGCCAGCAGTCCCGACCGGACTCTGAGCTCCTACGAGCAGTACTTC.

The chain couples TRBV6-5 to TRBJ2-5, with TRBD2 matching over 8 bases. Germline-derived CDR1 and CDR2 are MNHEY and SVGAGI. CDR3 length: 13 amino acids. V was pared by 9 bases and J by 4 bases, with 7 bases of the junction left unmatched. CDR3 nucleotide sequence: TGTGCCAGTGGACTAGCCGGCCTAGAGACCCAGTACTTC. As protein: CASGLAGLETQYF.

This chain connects TRBV5-4 to TRBJ2-1, with TRBD1 identical over 7 bases. The CDR3 spans 15 residues. CDR1 SGHNT and CDR2 YYREEE come from the germline V gene (reference sequence). The V segment lost 1 base and the J segment 2 bases; nucleotides outside the gene matches: 3. The CDR3: CASSLTGVAYNEQFF. In DNA form, the CDR3 reads TGTGCCAGCAGCTTGACAGGGGTAGCCTACAATGAGCAGTTCTTC.

The V call is TRBV13, the J call TRBJ2-3; TRBD2 aligns across 7 bases. V trimming: 6 bases; J trimming: 3 bases; junction bases outside the gene matches: 6. The germline V gene encodes CDR1 PRHDT and CDR2 FYEKMQ (reference sequence). This CDR3 comprises 14 residues. The CDR3: CASSGGRGTDTQYF. As DNA, the CDR3 is TGTGCCAGCAGTGGCGGGAGAGGGACAGATACGCAGTATTTT.

This clone was seen a single time. The J gene is TRBJ2-1, the V gene TRBV30, with a tentative D call TRBD1 (6 bases). V gave up 7 bases and J gave up 7 bases, with 8 bases separating them. Per germline, CDR1 GTSNPN and CDR2 SVGIG (reference sequence). The CDR3 consists of 10 residues. The DNA for the CDR3 is TGTGCCTTACAGGGAAATGAGCAGTTCTTC. This sequence encodes CALQGNEQFF. The whole variable domain, remainder taken from reference TRBV30 and TRBJ2-1, is SQTIHQWPATLVQPVGSPLSLECTVEGTSNPNLYWYRQAAGRGLQLLFYSVGIGQISSEVPQNLSASRPQDRQFILSSKKLLLSDSGFYLCALQGNEQFFGPGTRLTVL.

V and J are TRBV9 and TRBJ2-1; 10 bases match TRBD2. Losses at the gene ends were 2 bases for V and 7 bases for J; bases not matched to a gene: 6. This CDR3 has 15 residues. Germline values: CDR1 SGDLS, CDR2 YYNGEE. CDR3 coding DNA: TGTGCCAGCAGCGTGCCCCTAGCGGGAGAAAATGAGCAGTTCTTC. Encoded protein: CASSVPLAGENEQFF.

With respect to this clone: The junction departs from the called germline gene at one end, perhaps through a read error. The CDR3 is CVSSPPLPDTIYF. CDR3 sequence (DNA): TGTGTCAGCAGTCCCCCTCTTCCGGACACCATATATTTT. The chain carries TRBV6-5 and TRBJ1-3, with D hard to call. CDR1 is MNHEY and CDR2 is SVGAGI in the germline V gene. This CDR3 region has 13 residues.

J is TRBJ2-1 and V is TRBV28; 9 bases agree with TRBD2. Germline CDR1 is MDHEN and CDR2 is SYDVKM. CDR3 length: 14 residues. J lost 9 bases, V lost 3 bases, and 6 bases had no gene match. CDR3 sequence reads: CASSFGGGAGEQFF. The DNA for the CDR3 is TGTGCCAGCAGTTTTGGCGGGGGGGCGGGTGAGCAGTTCTTC.

This chain connects TRBV18 to TRBJ2-3; the match to TRBD1 covers 7 bases. The CDR3 extends over 16 amino acids. Germline values: CDR1 KGHSH, CDR2 LQKENI. The J segment lost 3 bases and the V segment lost 3 bases, leaving 9 bases of the junction unmatched. The CDR3, as DNA: TGTGCCAGCTCACCGGTAGGGGGCCTGGGTACAGATACGCAGTATTTT. Its protein product is CASSPVGGLGTDTQYF. Looking up the rest from reference TRBV18 and TRBJ2-3 gives the full variable domain: NAGVMQNPRHLVRRRGQEARLRCSPMKGHSHVYWYRQLPEEGLKFMVYLQKENIIDESGMPKERFSAEFPKEGPSILRIQQVVRGDSAAYFCASSPVGGLGTDTQYFGPGTRLTVL.

The rearrangement links TRBV29-1 to TRBJ2-1; 9 bases are shared with TRBD1. CDR1 SQVTM and CDR2 ANQGSEA come from the germline V gene. V trimming: 8 bases; J trimming: 7 bases; junction bases outside the gene matches: 12. This CDR3 has 14 residues. Here the CDR3 DNA reads TGCAGCACCATAGGTGGGACAGGGAAGAATGAGCAGTTCTTC. Translating gives CSTIGGTGKNEQFF.

The CDR3 bases are TGTGCCAGCAGCTTTCCAGACAGGGGGGACACCGGGGAGCTGTTTTTT. Protein product: CASSFPDRGDTGELFF. The genes are TRBV7-9 and TRBJ2-2; 9 bases agree with TRBD1. The CDR3 runs to 16 residues. Germline V CDR1 and CDR2: SEHNR, FQNEAQ (reference sequence). J lost 3 bases, V lost 3 bases, and 5 bases had no gene match.

This rearrangement joins TRBV28 to TRBJ1-1; D is uncertain. Trimming shortened V by 3 bases and J by 5 bases, and 10 bases separated the two germline ends. This CDR3 contains 13 residues. Germline V lookup: CDR1 MDHEN, CDR2 SYDVKM. The CDR3 is CASSLRGVTEAFF. The CDR3 region has the DNA TGTGCCAGCAGTTTGCGAGGAGTGACTGAAGCTTTCTTT. Filled out from reference TRBV28 and TRBJ1-1, the complete variable domain reads DVKVTQSSRYLVKRTGEKVFLECVQDMDHENMFWYRQDPGLGLRLIYFSYDVKMKEKGDIPEGYSVSREKKERFSLILESASTNQTSMYLCASSLRGVTEAFFGQGTRLTVV.

The chain combines TRBV6-4 with TRBJ2-3; 8 positions match TRBD1. Germline V gene data show CDR1 as MRHNA and CDR2 as SNTAGT. The V gene end was trimmed by 6 bases and the J gene end by 2 bases; junction bases not matched to a gene: 7. This CDR3 is built from 15 residues. The CDR3 sequence is CASSPGQGHTDTQYF. CDR3 bases: TGTGCCAGCAGCCCTGGACAGGGACACACAGATACGCAGTATTTT.

The chain has TRBV10-1 and TRBJ1-2; tentatively, D is TRBD1 (5 bases). Trimming removed 3 bases at V and 2 bases at J, with 13 bases between. The CDR3 totals 15 residues. Germline assignment: CDR1 WNHNN and CDR2 SYGVQD (reference sequence). In nucleotides, the CDR3 is TGCGCCAGCAGTGACGCCAGGGATCCGAACTATGGCTACACCTTC. It translates to CASSDARDPNYGYTF.

The chain uses TRBV4-1 and TRBJ1-1; TRBD1 might be the D (6 bases). CDR1 and CDR2 from the germline V gene are MGHRA and YSYEKL. The CDR3 runs 15 residues. Trimming cost V 2 bases and J 1 base, with 11 bases left between them. The CDR3 here is CASSQRTASNTEAFF. The CDR3 nucleotides are TGCGCCAGCAGCCAACGGACAGCTTCGAACACTGAAGCTTTCTTT.